A selection of T cell receptor beta chains follows, all from one sample in a study of cytomegalovirus exposure and HLA in healthy donors. Clones were sequenced by immunoSEQ multiplex PCR, and TCRdb holds only the in-frame ones, with some missing. The table includes 100,000 or so clones, under 80% detected once. Sequencing input: PBMCs. These receptors were taken from a woman aged 18-29 years in good health and CMV-seropositive. The CDR3 runs from the conserved cysteine through the conserved F or W. Each record gives: J gene, D gene, CDR3 length, clone size, V gene, CDR3 protein, CDR3 DNA. D genes are given only for firm matches. Only some rows state a clone size, as once, few, many or a class for expanded clones.

>TRBJ2-5|NA|15|NA|TRBV4-1
CASSPAEQGLATQYF
TGCGCCAGCAGCCCCGCTGAGCAGGGGCTCGCGACCCAGTACTTC
>TRBJ1-1|TRBD1|14|few|TRBV7-2
CASSQGQVRTEAFF
TGTGCCAGCAGCCAGGGACAGGTCCGGACTGAAGCTTTCTTT
>TRBJ2-5|TRBD1|14|once|TRBV5-1
CASSLASGGETQYF
TGCGCCAGCAGCTTGGCGTCAGGGGGAGAGACCCAGTACTTC
>TRBJ2-3|NA|14|once|TRBV28
CASPGLGLTDTQYF
TGTGCCAGCCCGGGACTTGGTTTAACAGATACGCAGTATTTT
>TRBJ2-5|NA|14|NA|TRBV28
CASSSRLAPETQYF
TGTGCCAGCAGTTCCCGACTCGCCCCAGAGACCCAGTACTTC
>TRBJ2-6|NA|19|NA|TRBV7-3
CASSTQSRDKRTGANVLTF
TGTGCCAGCAGCACCCAGTCCCGGGACAAAAGGACTGGGGCCAACGTCCTGACTTTC
>TRBJ2-1|NA|15|NA|TRBV7-3
CASGEASSSYNEQFF
TGTGCCAGCGGAGAGGCCTCGAGCTCCTACAATGAGCAGTTCTTC
>TRBJ2-1|TRBD2|17|NA|TRBV7-2
CASSLGGAGVARNEQFF
TGTGCCAGCAGCTTGGGGGGAGCGGGAGTGGCTCGGAATGAGCAGTTCTTC
>TRBJ2-7|TRBD2|16|NA|TRBV6-5
CASSYSSSGPSYEQYF
TGTGCCAGCAGTTACTCATCTAGCGGGCCCTCCTACGAGCAGTACTTC
>TRBJ2-3|NA|16|few|TRBV6-4
CASSDGQGEATDTQYF
TGTGCCAGCAGTGATGGGCAGGGGGAGGCCACAGATACGCAGTATTTT
>TRBJ2-6|NA|15|few|TRBV18
CASPTEISGANVLTF
TGTGCCAGCCCAACCGAGATATCTGGGGCCAACGTCCTGACTTTC
>TRBJ2-7|TRBD1|14|NA|TRBV5-5
CASSLVGQGMEQYF
TGTGCCAGCAGCTTGGTTGGACAGGGGATGGAGCAGTACTTC
>TRBJ2-4|TRBD1|17|NA|TRBV27
CASSFEASRTGQNIQYF
TGTGCCAGCAGTTTCGAGGCGAGTCGGACAGGGCAAAACATTCAGTACTTC
>TRBJ2-5|NA|14|NA|TRBV10-3
CAISDRQHQETQYF
TGTGCCATCAGTGATAGACAACACCAAGAGACCCAGTACTTC
>TRBJ2-1|TRBD2|16|NA|TRBV5-1
CASSSGTSGRVNEQFF
TGCGCCAGCAGCTCAGGGACTAGCGGGAGGGTCAATGAGCAGTTCTTC
>TRBJ2-7|TRBD1|14|NA|TRBV5-4
CASSSGTVTYEQYF
TGTGCCAGCAGCTCCGGGACAGTTACCTACGAGCAGTACTTC
>TRBJ1-2|TRBD1|15|NA|TRBV19
CASNPLGQESYGYTF
TGTGCCAGTAATCCGCTTGGACAGGAAAGCTATGGCTACACCTTC
>TRBJ2-1|TRBD2|16|once|TRBV9
CASSPRLAYSYNEQFF
TGTGCCAGCAGCCCCAGACTAGCGTATTCCTACAATGAGCAGTTCTTC